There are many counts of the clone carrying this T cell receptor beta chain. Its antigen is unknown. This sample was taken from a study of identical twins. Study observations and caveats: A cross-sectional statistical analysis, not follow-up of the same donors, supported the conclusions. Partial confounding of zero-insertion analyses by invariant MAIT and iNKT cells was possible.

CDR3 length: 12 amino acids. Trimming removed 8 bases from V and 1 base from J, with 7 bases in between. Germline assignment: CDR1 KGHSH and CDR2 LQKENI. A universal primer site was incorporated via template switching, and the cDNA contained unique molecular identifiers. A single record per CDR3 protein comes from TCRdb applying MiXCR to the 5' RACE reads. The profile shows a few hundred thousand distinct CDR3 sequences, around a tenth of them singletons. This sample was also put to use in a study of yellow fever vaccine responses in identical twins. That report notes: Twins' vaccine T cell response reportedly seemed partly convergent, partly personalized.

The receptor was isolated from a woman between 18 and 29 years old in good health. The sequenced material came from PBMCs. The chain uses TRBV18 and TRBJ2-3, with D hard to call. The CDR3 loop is CASSPGTDTQYF. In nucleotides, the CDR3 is TGTGCCAGCAGTCCCGGCACAGATACGCAGTATTTT.